Included here is one T cell receptor (beta chain) sequence, with context. As originally analysed: Reference gene primer amplification yielded estimated nucleated cell counts. Measured with immunoSEQ multiplex PCR; TCRdb has only the in-frame clones, and not every one. The V and J calls and clone size come from that table; D and trimming were worked out from the DNA. The profile covers some 190,000 clones, with around 85% appearing a single time and about 6.9% taken by the ten largest. This entry belongs to a study of blood T cell repertoires in COVID-19. Study-wide context: Specimens from acute and convalescent COVID-19 originated in the United States, Italy and Spain.

Trimming pared 7 bases from V and 7 bases from J, leaving 11 bases between. Germline lookup yields CDR1 LNHDA and CDR2 SQIVND (reference sequence). There are 13 residues in the CDR3. Patients at the Seattle site were enrolled during active infection and followed longitudinally. The genes are TRBV19 and TRBJ1-6; D is undetermined. The clonotype originates from a man at least 80 years old with COVID-19, enrolled during active disease. The source material was peripheral blood. In nucleotides, the CDR3 is TGTGCCAGTACGGAACAGCACAATTCACCCCTCCACTTT. Translated, it gives CASTEQHNSPLHF.